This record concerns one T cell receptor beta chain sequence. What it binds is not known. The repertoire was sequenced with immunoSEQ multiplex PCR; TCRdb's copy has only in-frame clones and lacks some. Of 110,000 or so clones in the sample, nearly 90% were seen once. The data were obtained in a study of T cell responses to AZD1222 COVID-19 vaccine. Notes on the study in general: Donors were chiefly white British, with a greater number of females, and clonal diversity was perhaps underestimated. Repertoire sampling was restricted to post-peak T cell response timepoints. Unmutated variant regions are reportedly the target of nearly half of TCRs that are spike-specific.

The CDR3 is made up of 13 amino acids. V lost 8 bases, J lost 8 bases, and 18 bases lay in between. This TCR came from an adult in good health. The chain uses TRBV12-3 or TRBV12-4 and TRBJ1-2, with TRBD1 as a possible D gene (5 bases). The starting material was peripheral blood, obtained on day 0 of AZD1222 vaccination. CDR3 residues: CASASGGTYGYTF. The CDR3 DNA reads TGTGCCAGCGCGAGCGGGGGTACCTACGGCTACACCTTC.